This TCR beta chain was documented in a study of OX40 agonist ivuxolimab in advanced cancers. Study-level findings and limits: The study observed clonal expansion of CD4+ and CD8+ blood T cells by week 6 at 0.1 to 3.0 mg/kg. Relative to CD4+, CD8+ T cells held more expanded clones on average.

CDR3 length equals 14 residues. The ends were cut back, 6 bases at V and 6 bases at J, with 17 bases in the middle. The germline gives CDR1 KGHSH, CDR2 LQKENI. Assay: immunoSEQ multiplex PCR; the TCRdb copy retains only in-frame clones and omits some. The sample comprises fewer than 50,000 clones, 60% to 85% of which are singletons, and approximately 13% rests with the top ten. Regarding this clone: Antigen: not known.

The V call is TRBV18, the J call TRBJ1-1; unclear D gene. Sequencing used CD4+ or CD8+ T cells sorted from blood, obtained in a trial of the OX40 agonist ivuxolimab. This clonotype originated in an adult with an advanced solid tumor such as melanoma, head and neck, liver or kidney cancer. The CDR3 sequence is CASSLDPEPAEAFF. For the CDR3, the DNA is TGTGCCAGCTCCCTGGACCCAGAGCCGGCTGAAGCTTTCTTT.